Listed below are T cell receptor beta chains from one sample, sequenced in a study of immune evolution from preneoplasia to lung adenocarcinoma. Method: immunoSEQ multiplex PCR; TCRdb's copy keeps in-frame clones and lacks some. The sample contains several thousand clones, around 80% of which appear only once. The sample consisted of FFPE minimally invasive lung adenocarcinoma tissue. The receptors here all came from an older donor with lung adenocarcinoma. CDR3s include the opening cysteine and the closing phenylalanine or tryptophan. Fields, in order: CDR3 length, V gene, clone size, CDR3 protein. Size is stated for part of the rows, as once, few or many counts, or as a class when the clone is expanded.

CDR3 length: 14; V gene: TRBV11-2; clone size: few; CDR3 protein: CASSLLGPTDTQYF
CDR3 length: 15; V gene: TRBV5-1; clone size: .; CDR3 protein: CASSYSGRGTGELFF
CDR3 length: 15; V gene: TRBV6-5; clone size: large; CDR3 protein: CASSPFSTGNEKLFF
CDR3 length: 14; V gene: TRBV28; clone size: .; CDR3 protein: CASSLGAAVNGYTF
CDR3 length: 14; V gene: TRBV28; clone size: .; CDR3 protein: CAVKGTGGSYEQYF
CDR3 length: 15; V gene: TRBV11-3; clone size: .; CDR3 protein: CASSPGPSTYNEQFF
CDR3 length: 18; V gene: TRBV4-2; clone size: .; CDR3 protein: CASSQDFGREVQYNEQFF
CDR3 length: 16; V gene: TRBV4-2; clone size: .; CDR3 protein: CASGRGLLARYNEQFF
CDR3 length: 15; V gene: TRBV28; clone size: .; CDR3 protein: CASSFSRLTQDSQYF
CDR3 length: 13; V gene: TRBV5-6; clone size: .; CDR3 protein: CASSLLGAGELFF
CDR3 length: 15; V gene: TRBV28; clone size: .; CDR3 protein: CASSHSSGRAYEQFF
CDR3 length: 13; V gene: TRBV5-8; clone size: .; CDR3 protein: CASIKPGANVLTF
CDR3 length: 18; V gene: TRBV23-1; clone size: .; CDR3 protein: CASSQSRRSGGAPYEQYF
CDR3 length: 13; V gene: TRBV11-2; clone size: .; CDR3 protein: CASHSGISYEQYF
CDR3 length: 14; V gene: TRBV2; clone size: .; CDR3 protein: CASRTGGRVAEQYF
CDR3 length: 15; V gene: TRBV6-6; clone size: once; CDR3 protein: CASLYGTTRTDTQYF
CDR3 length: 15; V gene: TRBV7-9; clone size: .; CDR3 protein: CASSVGQGVANVLTF
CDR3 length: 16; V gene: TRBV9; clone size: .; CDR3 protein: CASSVQQGRGTDTQYF
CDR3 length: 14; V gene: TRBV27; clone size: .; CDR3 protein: CASSIFRTGTEAFF
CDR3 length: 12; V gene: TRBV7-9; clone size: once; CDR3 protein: CASTSGSETQYF
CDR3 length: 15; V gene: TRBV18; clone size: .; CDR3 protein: CASSLQGQPYNEQFF